Sequencing of this TCR beta chain was carried out in a study of cytomegalovirus exposure and HLA in healthy donors. The protocol was immunoSEQ multiplex PCR, while the TCRdb copy is restricted to in-frame clones and leaves out a portion. The repertoire holds under 200,000 clones, nearly 90% seen once, with 4.2% in the top ten. Whole-study results and caveats: That first-cohort TCR clusters tended to co-occur in the roughly 130 validation repertoires was found in a later analysis. In vitro work confirmed that a few CMV-associated chains recognize CMV antigens. Published work reported that the classifier diagnosed cytomegalovirus status with high specificity and sensitivity. The study designated 150 or so TCR beta chains cytomegalovirus-associated.

Germline V CDR1 and CDR2: SNHLY, FYNNEI. V was pared by 6 bases and J by 0 bases, with 2 bases of the junction left unmatched. The CDR3 contains 15 residues. For this clone: No antigen is known for it.

The source is a man younger than 30 in good health and CMV-seropositive. The chain links TRBV2 to TRBJ2-1; TRBD2 matches at 10 bases. Sequencing was done on a sample of PBMCs. The CDR3 reads CASRRTSGSYNEQFF. In DNA form, the CDR3 reads TGTGCCAGCAGACGGACTAGCGGCTCCTACAATGAGCAGTTCTTC.